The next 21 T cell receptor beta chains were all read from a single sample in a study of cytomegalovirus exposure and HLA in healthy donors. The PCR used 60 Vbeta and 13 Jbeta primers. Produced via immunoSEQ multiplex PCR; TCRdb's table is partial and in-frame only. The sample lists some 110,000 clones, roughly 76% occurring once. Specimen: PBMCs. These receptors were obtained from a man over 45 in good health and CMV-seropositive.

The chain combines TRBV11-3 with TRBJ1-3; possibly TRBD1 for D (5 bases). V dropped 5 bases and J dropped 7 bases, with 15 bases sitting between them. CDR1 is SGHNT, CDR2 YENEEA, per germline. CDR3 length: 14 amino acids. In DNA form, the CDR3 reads TGTGCCAGCAGCCCCGGGAGGGGCAGGAACACCATATATTTT. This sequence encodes CASSPGRGRNTIYF.

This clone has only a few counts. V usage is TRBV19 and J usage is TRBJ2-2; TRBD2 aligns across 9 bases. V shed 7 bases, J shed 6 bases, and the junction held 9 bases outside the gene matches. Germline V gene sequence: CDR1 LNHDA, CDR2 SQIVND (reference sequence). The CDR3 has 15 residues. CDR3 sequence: CASIVWAGGPGELFF. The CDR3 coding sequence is TGTGCCAGTATCGTTTGGGCGGGAGGGCCCGGGGAGCTGTTTTTT.

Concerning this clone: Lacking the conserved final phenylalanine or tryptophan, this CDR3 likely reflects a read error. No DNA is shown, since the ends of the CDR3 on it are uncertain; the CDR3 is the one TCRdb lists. CDR3 loop: CSARCRGL. The rearrangement uses TRBV20-1 and TRBJ1-4; TRBD1, as called in the table, went unchecked against the DNA. Termini included, the CDR3 measures 8 amino acids. Germline-derived CDR1 and CDR2 are DFQATT and SNEGSKA (reference sequence).

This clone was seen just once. Written as DNA, the CDR3 is TGTGCCAGCAGGGGGGGGACACTTGCAACTAATGAAAAACTGTTTTTT. Translating it yields CASRGGTLATNEKLFF. The chain carries TRBV28 and TRBJ1-4; D might be TRBD1 (6 bases). The germline V gene encodes CDR1 MDHEN and CDR2 SYDVKM. The CDR3 is 16 amino acids. Trimming shortened V by 6 bases and J by 0 bases, and 14 bases separated the two germline ends.

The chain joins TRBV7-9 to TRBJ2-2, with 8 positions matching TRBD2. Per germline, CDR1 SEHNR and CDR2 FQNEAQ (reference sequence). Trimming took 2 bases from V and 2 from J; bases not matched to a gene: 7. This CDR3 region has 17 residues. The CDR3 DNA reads TGTGCCAGCAGCTTATCCAGCGGGGGATTAAACACCGGGGAGCTGTTTTTT. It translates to CASSLSSGGLNTGELFF.

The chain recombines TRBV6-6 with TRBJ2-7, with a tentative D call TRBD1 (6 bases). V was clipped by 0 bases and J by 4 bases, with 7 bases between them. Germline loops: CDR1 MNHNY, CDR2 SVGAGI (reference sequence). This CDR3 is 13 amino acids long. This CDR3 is CASSYSRGYEQYF. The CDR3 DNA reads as TGTGCCAGCAGTTACTCAAGGGGGTACGAGCAGTACTTC.

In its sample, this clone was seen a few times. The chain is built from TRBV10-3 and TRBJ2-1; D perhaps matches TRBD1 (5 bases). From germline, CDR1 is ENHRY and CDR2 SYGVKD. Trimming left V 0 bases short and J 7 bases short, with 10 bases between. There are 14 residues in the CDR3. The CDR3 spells CAISESEGANEQFF. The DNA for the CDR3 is TGTGCCATCAGTGAGTCGGAAGGGGCGAATGAGCAGTTCTTC.

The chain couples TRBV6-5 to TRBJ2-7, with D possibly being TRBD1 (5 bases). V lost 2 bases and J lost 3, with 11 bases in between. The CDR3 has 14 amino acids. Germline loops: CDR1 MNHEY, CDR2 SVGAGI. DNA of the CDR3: TGTGCCAGCAGTTACACCCCCGACAGCTACGAGCAGTACTTC. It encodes CASSYTPDSYEQYF.

The CDR3 loop is CASRVRTSGTYEQYF. The CDR3 coding sequence is TGTGCCAGCAGAGTAAGGACTAGCGGCACCTACGAGCAGTACTTC. This sequence joins TRBV27 and TRBJ2-5; 10 positions match TRBD2. The J call is in doubt because the DNA end fits TRBJ2-7 better. CDR1 MNHEY and CDR2 SMNVEV come from the germline V gene (reference sequence). CDR3 length: 15 amino acids.

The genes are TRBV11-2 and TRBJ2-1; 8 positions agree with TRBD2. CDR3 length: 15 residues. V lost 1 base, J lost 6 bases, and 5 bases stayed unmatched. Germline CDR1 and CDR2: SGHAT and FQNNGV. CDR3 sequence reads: CASSLVASGFNEQFF. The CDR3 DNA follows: TGTGCCAGCAGCTTAGTAGCTAGCGGGTTCAATGAGCAGTTCTTC.

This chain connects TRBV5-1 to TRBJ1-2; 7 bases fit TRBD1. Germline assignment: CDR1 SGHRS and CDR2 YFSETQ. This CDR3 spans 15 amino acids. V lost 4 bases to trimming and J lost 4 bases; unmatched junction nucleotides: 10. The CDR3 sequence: CASSAGDRDLYGYTF. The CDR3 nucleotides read TGCGCCAGCAGCGCGGGTGACAGGGACCTCTATGGCTACACCTTC.

The CDR3 loop reads CASSTLLWDLGLAGGDSYEQYF. DNA for the CDR3: TGCGCCAGCAGCACTCTCCTCTGGGACCTCGGGCTAGCGGGGGGGGATTCCTACGAGCAGTACTTC. The chain recombines TRBV4-1 with TRBJ2-7; 12 bases are a match to TRBD2. The CDR3 covers 22 residues. Germline V gives CDR1 MGHRA, CDR2 YSYEKL. J lost 1 base, V lost 5 bases, and 24 bases had no gene match.

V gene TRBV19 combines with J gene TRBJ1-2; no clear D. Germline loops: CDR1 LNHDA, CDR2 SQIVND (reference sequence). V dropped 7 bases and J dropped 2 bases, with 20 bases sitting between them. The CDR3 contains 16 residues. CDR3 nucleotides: TGTGCCAGTACCCCCCGCGCCGGGAGTGCGAACTATGGCTACACCTTC. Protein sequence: CASTPRAGSANYGYTF.

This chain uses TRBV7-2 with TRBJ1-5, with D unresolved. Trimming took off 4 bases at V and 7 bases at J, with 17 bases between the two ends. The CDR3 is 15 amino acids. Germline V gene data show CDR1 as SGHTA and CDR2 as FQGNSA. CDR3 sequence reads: CASSSSRGRGQPQHF. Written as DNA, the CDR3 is TGTGCCAGCAGCTCCAGTAGAGGGCGCGGGCAGCCCCAGCATTTT.

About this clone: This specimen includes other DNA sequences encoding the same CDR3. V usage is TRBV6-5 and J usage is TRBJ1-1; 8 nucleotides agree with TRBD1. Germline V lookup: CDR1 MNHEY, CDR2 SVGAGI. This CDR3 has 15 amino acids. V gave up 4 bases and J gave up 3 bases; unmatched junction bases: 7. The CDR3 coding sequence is TGTGCCAGCAGTTGGGCAGGGGGCGTTGACACTGAAGCTTTCTTT. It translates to CASSWAGGVDTEAFF.

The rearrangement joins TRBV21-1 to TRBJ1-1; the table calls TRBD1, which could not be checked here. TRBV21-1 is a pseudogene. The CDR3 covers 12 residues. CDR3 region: CASSKAGPGAFF. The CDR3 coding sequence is TGTGCCAGCAGCAAAGCTGGCCCAGGGGCTTTCTTT.

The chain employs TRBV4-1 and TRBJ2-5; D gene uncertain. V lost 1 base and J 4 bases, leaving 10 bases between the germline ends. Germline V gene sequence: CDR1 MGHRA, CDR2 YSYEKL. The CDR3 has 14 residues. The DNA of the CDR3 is TGCGCCAGCAGCCAAGGGCTAGTGGGAGAGACCCAGTACTTC. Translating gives CASSQGLVGETQYF.

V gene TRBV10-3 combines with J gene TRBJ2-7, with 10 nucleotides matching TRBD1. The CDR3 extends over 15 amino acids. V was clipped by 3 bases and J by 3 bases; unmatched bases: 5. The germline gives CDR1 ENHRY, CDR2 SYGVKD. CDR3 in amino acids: CAISDRDRGIYEQYF. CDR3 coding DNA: TGTGCCATCAGTGATCGGGACAGGGGCATCTACGAGCAGTACTTC.

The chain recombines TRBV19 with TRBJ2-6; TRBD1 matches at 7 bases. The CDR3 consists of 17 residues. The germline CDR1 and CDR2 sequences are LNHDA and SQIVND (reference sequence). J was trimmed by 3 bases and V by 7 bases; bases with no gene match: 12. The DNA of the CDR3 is TGTGCCAGTACCACATTCGACAGGGCGGGTGGGGCCAACGTCCTGACTTTC. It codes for CASTTFDRAGGANVLTF.

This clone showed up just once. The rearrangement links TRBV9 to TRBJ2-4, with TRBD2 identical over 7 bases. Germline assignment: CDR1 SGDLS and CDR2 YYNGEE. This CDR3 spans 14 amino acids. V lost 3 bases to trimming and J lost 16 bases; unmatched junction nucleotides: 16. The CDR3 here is CASSGLPDPGGVYF. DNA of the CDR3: TGTGCCAGCAGCGGCCTTCCGGATCCGGGAGGCGTCTACTTC.

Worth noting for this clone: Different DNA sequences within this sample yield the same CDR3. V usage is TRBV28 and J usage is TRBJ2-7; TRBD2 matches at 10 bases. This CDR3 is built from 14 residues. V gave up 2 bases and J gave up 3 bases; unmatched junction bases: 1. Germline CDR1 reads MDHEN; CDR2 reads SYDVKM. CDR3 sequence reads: CASSLPSGGYEQYF. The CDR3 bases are TGTGCCAGCAGTTTACCTAGCGGGGGCTACGAGCAGTACTTC.